This T cell receptor beta chain was captured in a study of radiotherapy plus CTLA-4 blockade in lung cancer. Study-wide results and caveats: The study found tumor-derived TCR clones expanded in blood after radiotherapy plus ipilimumab.

V lost 3 bases, J lost 4 bases, and 10 bases lay in between. The length of the CDR3 is 13 residues. Germline V CDR1 and CDR2: SGHNT, YYREEE (reference sequence). Only in-frame clones appear in the TCRdb table, and some are missing; sequencing was by immunoSEQ multiplex PCR. The sample yields roughly 30,000 clones, 78% seen once. CTLA-4 blockade with ipilimumab, together with focal radiation, was given to patients with chemo-refractory metastatic non-small-cell lung cancer. Details on this clone: The antigen is undetermined.

The rearrangement links TRBV5-4 to TRBJ1-2; D is perhaps TRBD1 (5 bases). Sequencing was performed on peripheral blood, taken from a patient treated with radiotherapy plus ipilimumab. This TCR was sampled from a human donor with non-small cell lung cancer who had stable disease on radiotherapy plus ipilimumab. The chain's CDR3 is CASSWMGGYGYTF. The DNA for the CDR3 is TGTGCCAGCAGCTGGATGGGGGGCTATGGCTACACCTTC.